These 26 T cell receptor beta chains share one sample of origin, sequenced in a study of blood T cell repertoires in COVID-19. Sequencing used immunoSEQ multiplex PCR; TCRdb keeps in-frame clones, though not all of them. The sample consists of about 31,000 clones, approximately 92% of them appearing once. The sequenced material came from peripheral blood. The receptors stem from an elderly man with acute or convalescent COVID-19.

The CDR3 reads CASSLLAGGPDTQYF. The CDR3 DNA sequence: TGTGCCAGCAGCTTACTAGCGGGGGGACCAGATACGCAGTATTTT. The rearrangement links TRBV7-2 to TRBJ2-3; 11 bases fit TRBD2. The germline V gene has CDR1 SGHTA and CDR2 FQGNSA. CDR3 size: 15 residues. The V gene end was trimmed by 2 bases and the J gene end by 4 bases; junction bases not matched to a gene: 2.

J is TRBJ1-1 and V is TRBV28, with D unresolved. CDR1 and CDR2 from the germline V gene are MDHEN and SYDVKM. V dropped 2 bases and J dropped 8 bases, with 6 bases sitting between them. This CDR3 is 11 amino acids long. In DNA, the CDR3 is TGTGCCAGCAGTTTAGGCAGAGAAGCTTTCTTT. Amino acids: CASSLGREAFF.

The chain has TRBV10-2 and TRBJ2-7; TRBD1 matches 9 bases. The CDR3 is 15 amino acids. V dropped 6 bases and J dropped 4; count of bases not matched to a gene: 10. CDR1 and CDR2 (germline): WSHSY, SAAADI. CDR3 loop: CASRETGGEGYEQYF. Written as DNA, the CDR3 is TGCGCCAGCAGGGAAACAGGGGGCGAAGGGTACGAGCAGTACTTC.

This chain connects TRBV19 to TRBJ1-5; 9 nucleotides line up with TRBD1. CDR3 size: 13 residues. CDR1 is LNHDA, CDR2 SQIVND, per germline (reference sequence). V trimming: 6 bases; J trimming: 7 bases; junction bases outside the gene matches: 4. CDR3: CASRDRGVQPQHF. The CDR3 bases are TGTGCCAGTAGAGACAGGGGGGTCCAGCCCCAGCATTTT.

CDR3 nucleotide sequence: TGTGCCAGCAGAGAGACAGGGGGCGGAACTGAAGCTTTCTTT. Its translation is CASRETGGGTEAFF. This chain connects TRBV6-5 to TRBJ1-1; 10 bases match TRBD1. CDR1 and CDR2 (germline): MNHEY, SVGAGI. This CDR3 is 14 amino acids long. Trimming took 6 bases from V and 5 from J; bases not matched to a gene: 6.

The rearrangement links TRBV19 to TRBJ2-2; 7 positions agree with TRBD1. Per germline, CDR1 LNHDA and CDR2 SQIVND (reference sequence). CDR3 length: 14 residues. V dropped 8 bases and J dropped 4; count of bases not matched to a gene: 7. The CDR3 DNA sequence: TGTGCCAGTTCGCCAGGGGGATTCACCGGGGAGCTGTTTTTT. Amino acids: CASSPGGFTGELFF.

The chain joins TRBV3-1 (or the pseudogene TRBV3-2) to TRBJ2-7, with a tentative D call TRBD1 (5 bases). V was clipped by 4 bases and J by 9 bases, with 19 bases between them. Germline V gene data show CDR1 as LGHDT and CDR2 as YNNKEL (reference sequence). This CDR3 is 14 amino acids long. CDR3 bases: TGTGCCAGCAGCCCCGCACCCAGGGATGACGGGCAGTACTTC. The encoded protein is CASSPAPRDDGQYF.

The chain links TRBV6-1 to TRBJ2-7, with D tentatively TRBD2 (6 bases). Looked up from germline, CDR1 is MNHNS and CDR2 is SASEGT. The CDR3 covers 15 residues. V was pared by 2 bases and J by 4 bases, with 15 bases between. CDR3 protein: CASSETASVKYEQYF. The CDR3 bases are TGTGCCAGCAGTGAAACGGCTAGCGTCAAGTACGAGCAGTACTTC.

The genes are TRBV10-3 and TRBJ2-3, with D maybe TRBD1 (5 bases). The CDR3 runs to 14 residues. The germline CDR1 and CDR2 sequences are ENHRY and SYGVKD. Trimming took off 6 bases at V and 4 bases at J, with 14 bases between the two ends. CDR3 in DNA: TGTGCCATCAGCTCGGGCAGGGATGCAGATACGCAGTATTTT. Its translation: CAISSGRDADTQYF.

The chain employs TRBV5-1 and TRBJ2-5; TRBD1 aligns across 8 bases. Germline CDR1 is SGHRS and CDR2 is YFSETQ. This CDR3 comprises 15 residues. The V segment lost 0 bases and the J segment 0 bases; nucleotides outside the gene matches: 1. Here the CDR3 reads CASSLGQGNQETQYF. The CDR3 bases are TGCGCCAGCAGCTTGGGACAGGGGAACCAAGAGACCCAGTACTTC.

The chain recombines TRBV9 with TRBJ2-7, with 10 bases fitting TRBD2. CDR1 is SGDLS and CDR2 is YYNGEE in the germline V gene. Losses at the gene ends were 3 bases for V and 4 bases for J; bases not matched to a gene: 4. CDR3 length: 14 residues. The DNA for the CDR3 is TGTGCCAGCAGCGGTTCTAGCGGGGGTTACGAGCAGTACTTC. The encoded protein is CASSGSSGGYEQYF.

CDR3 amino acids: CASSLLGGQETQYF. For the CDR3, the DNA is TGTGCCAGCAGTTTACTCGGGGGCCAAGAGACCCAGTACTTC. The chain joins TRBV27 to TRBJ2-5, with TRBD2 as a possible D gene (6 bases). This CDR3 is built from 14 residues. V lost 2 bases to trimming and J lost 1 base, with 8 bases between them. CDR1 MNHEY and CDR2 SMNVEV come from the germline V gene (reference sequence).

This clone has only one observation. The V call is TRBV6-4, the J call TRBJ1-2, with 9 positions matching TRBD1. Germline lookup yields CDR1 MRHNA and CDR2 SNTAGT. With V trimmed by 5 bases and J by 8 bases, 6 bases remained unmatched. This CDR3 region has 13 residues. DNA for the CDR3: TGTGCCAGCAGTCCCGACAGGGGGATAGGCTACACCTTC. Residues: CASSPDRGIGYTF.

The genes are TRBV6-2 or TRBV6-3 and TRBJ2-3; D is undetermined. Between the trimmed V and J ends, which lost 6 bases and 0 bases, there was a span of 7 bases. Germline values: CDR1 MNHEY, CDR2 SVGEGT. The CDR3 consists of 13 residues. The CDR3, as DNA: TGTGCCAGCAGCCCCTTAAGCACAGATACGCAGTATTTT. It is translated as CASSPLSTDTQYF.

The rearrangement links TRBV12-3 or TRBV12-4 to TRBJ2-5; D possibly corresponds to TRBD2 (6 bases). The CDR3 spans 13 residues. V shed 5 bases and J shed 4 bases, with 11 bases lying between them. The CDR3 region is CASSQRRGETQYF. CDR3 nucleotides: TGTGCCAGCAGTCAAAGGAGGGGAGAGACCCAGTACTTC.

This chain links TRBV28 with TRBJ1-1; 8 positions agree with TRBD1. CDR1 and CDR2 from the germline V gene are MDHEN and SYDVKM. The CDR3 totals 14 residues. V lost 5 bases, J lost 5 bases, and 7 bases stayed unmatched. The CDR3: CASSTGTGWTEAFF. The CDR3 region has the DNA TGTGCCAGCAGTACAGGGACAGGTTGGACTGAAGCTTTCTTT.

This clone was seen once. The chain links TRBV3-1 (or the pseudogene TRBV3-2) to TRBJ2-1; TRBD2 agrees at 13 bases. Trimming cost V 1 base and J 15 bases; bases outside gene matches: 9. This CDR3 contains 15 residues. CDR1 LGHDT and CDR2 YNNKEL come from the germline V gene (reference sequence). The CDR3 spells CASSQGRTSGGRPFF. In DNA, the CDR3 is TGTGCCAGCAGCCAAGGGAGGACTAGCGGGGGCCGGCCGTTCTTC.

This clone has only one observation. The chain uses TRBV15 and TRBJ2-1; D may be TRBD2 (6 bases). V shed 5 bases and J shed 0 bases, with 14 bases lying between them. Germline V gene data show CDR1 as LNHNV and CDR2 as YYDKDF (reference sequence). The CDR3 consists of 16 residues. The CDR3 reads CATSARRESSYNEQFF. CDR3 sequence (DNA): TGTGCCACCAGCGCGAGACGGGAGAGCTCCTACAATGAGCAGTTCTTC. Looking up the rest from reference TRBV15 and TRBJ2-1 gives the full variable domain: DAMVIQNPRYQVTQFGKPVTLSCSQTLNHNVMYWYQQKSSQAPKLLFHYYDKDFNNEADTPDNFQSRRPNTSFCFLDIRSPGLGDTAMYLCATSARRESSYNEQFFGPGTRLTVL.

Worth noting for this clone: The DNA is left out, because the CDR3 cannot be placed on it with certainty; the CDR3 is given as TCRdb lists it. The chain combines TRBV19 with TRBJ2-7; TRBD2, the D gene given by the table, was not confirmed from the DNA. The CDR3 length equals 13 residues, ends included. CDR1 and CDR2 from the germline V gene are LNHDA and SQIVND (reference sequence). Here the CDR3 reads CASSTSGGYEQYF.

This clone showed up just once. The gene calls are TRBV4-2 and TRBJ1-1; TRBD1 is a possible D gene (6 bases). V was clipped by 3 bases and J by 11 bases, with 25 bases between them. Germline CDR1 is LGHNA and CDR2 is YNFKEQ. The length of the CDR3 is 16 residues. Written as DNA, the CDR3 is TGTGCCAGCAGCCATCCAAACCGGGACACCTTTTCTTCGGCTTTCTTT. This translates into CASSHPNRDTFSSAFF.

The chain employs TRBV11-2 and TRBJ2-5; no clear D. The CDR3 loop spans 13 amino acids. CDR1 and CDR2 from the germline V gene are SGHAT and FQNNGV. The ends were cut back, 5 bases at V and 5 bases at J, with 12 bases in the middle. CDR3 in DNA: TGTGCCAGCAGCCCTTCGTACGAGGAGACCCAGTACTTC. This encodes CASSPSYEETQYF.

J is TRBJ1-6 and V is TRBV6-5, with 8 positions matching TRBD1. Trimming took 6 bases from V and 6 from J; bases not matched to a gene: 4. This CDR3 comprises 14 residues. The germline CDR1 and CDR2 sequences are MNHEY and SVGAGI. The CDR3 here is CASRGTGINSPLHF. The DNA of the CDR3 is TGTGCCAGCAGGGGGACAGGCATTAATTCACCCCTCCACTTT.

The V gene is TRBV29-1, the J gene TRBJ1-3; D is unresolved. V was shortened by 7 bases and J by 2 bases, with 9 bases between the two germline ends. This CDR3 is 12 amino acids long. Germline V gives CDR1 SQVTM, CDR2 ANQGSEA. CDR3 sequence: CSAARAGNTIYF. The DNA of the CDR3 is TGCAGCGCCGCACGAGCTGGAAACACCATATATTTT.

The gene calls are TRBV14 and TRBJ2-3; 15 bases map to TRBD2. After removal of 4 bases from V and 6 bases from J, the junction contained 11 bases not matched to a gene. This CDR3 contains 18 residues. The germline V gene encodes CDR1 SGHDN and CDR2 FVKESK. The CDR3 DNA reads TGTGCCAGCAGCCCCGGACTAGCGGGGGGGCCATGGTTGGATACGCAGTATTTT. Translated: CASSPGLAGGPWLDTQYF. Full variable domain (outside the CDR3, taken from reference TRBV14 and TRBJ2-3): EAGVTQFPSHSVIEKGQTVTLRCDPISGHDNLYWYRRVMGKEIKFLLHFVKESKQDESGMPNNRFLAERTGGTYSTLKVQPAELEDSGVYFCASSPGLAGGPWLDTQYFGPGTRLTVL.

As to this clone: Compared with germline, one end of the junction differs, possibly owing to a read error. J is TRBJ2-1 and V is TRBV19; 13 positions agree with TRBD2. Germline V CDR1 and CDR2: LNHDA, SQIVND (reference sequence). The CDR3 sequence is 12 residues long. The CDR3: CASFTSGGAQIF. CDR3 DNA sequence: TGTGCCTCCTTTACTAGCGGGGGGGCCCAGATCTTC. The full variable domain, in which reference TRBV19 and TRBJ2-1 provide the parts outside the CDR3, is DGGITQSPKYLFRKEGQNVTLSCEQNLNHDAMYWYRQDPGQGLRLIYYSQIVNDFQKGDIAEGYSVSREKKESFPLTVTSAQKNPTAFYLCASFTSGGAQIFGPGTRLTVL.

This chain connects TRBV21-1 to TRBJ1-1; the D call of TRBD1 is as the table states it, not checked on the DNA. TRBV21-1 is termed a pseudogene. This CDR3 comprises 17 residues. CDR3 in DNA: TGTGCCAGCAGCAAAGGGGGATTGACAGGGATGAACACTGAAGCTTTCTTT. Translating gives CASSKGGLTGMNTEAFF.